Sequencing of this TCR beta chain was carried out in a study of regulatory T cells in long-lasting Graves disease. Study context: Over 5 years of antithyroid drugs plus positive TSH receptor antibodies defined persistent Graves' disease.

Time point: persistent/refractory GD, antithyroid drugs over 5 years with positive TRAb. Construction of the TCR library relied on RNA isolated from PBMCs. Diagnosing Graves' disease relied on the American Thyroid Association guidelines. Whole-study results and caveats: TRBV28, TRBJ1-2 and TRBJ2-5 were segments that persistent disease favored. Patients with persistent Graves' had lower TCR diversity than newly diagnosed patients.

TCR beta libraries were built with iRepertoire HTBI primers and Arm-PCR of CDR3 regions. TCRdb reprocessed the multiplex PCR reads via MiXCR and lists one record per CDR3 protein. The data hold 500,000 to 700,000 distinct CDR3 sequences, with about 30% observed a single time. A note on this clonotype: No antigen is known for it.

The CDR3 consists of 14 residues. J was trimmed by 6 bases and V by 3 bases; bases with no gene match: 8. Germline-derived CDR1 and CDR2 are SQVTM and ANQGSEA. The source was peripheral blood mononuclear cells (PBMCs), collected when the disease was refractory, from a patient treated with antithyroid drugs. The gene calls are TRBV29-1 and TRBJ1-1; TRBD1 matches at 9 bases. This TCR derives from a female donor with Graves disease. The CDR3 bases are TGCAGCGTTGACCTACAGGGGGCGCGTCCTGAAGCTTTCTTT. It translates to CSVDLQGARPEAFF.